The 29 T cell receptor beta chains below were found in one sample sequenced in a study of beta chain features in type 1 diabetes. Sequenced material consisted of expressed TCRB transcripts (all of the isolated RNA was reverse transcribed). Sequenced by immunoSEQ multiplex PCR; TCRdb stores in-frame clones only, minus some. The sample shows under 950,000 clones, roughly a sixth of them seen only once. Sequencing input: naive CD4+ T cells from blood. Every receptor here comes from a woman aged 18-29 years in good health.

V gene TRBV27 combines with J gene TRBJ1-5; 9 positions match TRBD1. Germline CDR1 and CDR2: MNHEY and SMNVEV (reference sequence). J was trimmed by 0 bases and V by 1 base; bases with no gene match: 16. This CDR3 comprises 21 residues. DNA of the CDR3: TGTGCCAGCAGTTTATTACCCCCGGGGGGACAGGGAACGTATAGCAATCAGCCCCAGCATTTT. Its translation: CASSLLPPGGQGTYSNQPQHF.

The rearrangement joins TRBV9 to TRBJ1-2; D gene unclear. The CDR3 is made up of 12 amino acids. Trimming took off 4 bases at V and 8 bases at J, with 12 bases between the two ends. Germline V lookup: CDR1 SGDLS, CDR2 YYNGEE. The CDR3 here is CASSLRQTGYTF. In nucleotides, the CDR3 is TGTGCCAGCAGCTTAAGGCAGACGGGCTACACCTTC.

This clone was counted a few times. Different DNA sequences within this sample yield the same CDR3. The V gene is TRBV6-5, the J gene TRBJ2-7, with 13 bases lining up with TRBD2. J lost 4 bases, V lost 5 bases, and 5 bases had no gene match. Germline CDR1 is MNHEY and CDR2 is SVGAGI. The CDR3 spans 15 residues. The CDR3 coding sequence is TGTGCCAGCAGTCCCGGGACTAGCGGGAAATACGAGCAGTACTTC. Residues: CASSPGTSGKYEQYF.

This clone was observed a few times. The V and J genes are TRBV5-1 and TRBJ2-5, with D perhaps being TRBD1 or TRBD2 (5 bases each). V shed 6 bases and J shed 5 bases, with 14 bases lying between them. The CDR3 is 13 amino acids. Per the germline V gene, CDR1 is SGHRS and CDR2 is YFSETQ. The CDR3 reads CASIKGRGETQYF. DNA for the CDR3: TGCGCCAGCATTAAGGGGAGAGGGGAGACCCAGTACTTC.

The chain recombines TRBV7-3 with TRBJ2-5; TRBD2 matches at 9 bases. J lost 4 bases, V lost 5 bases, and 23 bases had no gene match. Germline V gene lookup returns CDR1 SGHTA and CDR2 FQGTGA. The CDR3 loop spans 20 amino acids. DNA of the CDR3: TGTGCCAGCAGCCGTCGAGAGGGTTTAGCGGGAGTCCTAGAGGGAGAGACCCAGTACTTC. Amino acids: CASSRREGLAGVLEGETQYF. Combining the CDR3 with reference TRBV7-3 and TRBJ2-5 gives the whole variable domain GAGVSQTPSNKVTEKGKYVELRCDPISGHTALYWYRQSLGQGPEFLIYFQGTGAADDSGLPNDRFFAVRPEGSVSTLKIQRTERGDSAVYLCASSRREGLAGVLEGETQYFGPGTRLLVL.

This clone occurred a few times. The V gene is TRBV7-9, the J gene TRBJ2-1; 8 positions agree with TRBD2. Germline assignment: CDR1 SEHNR and CDR2 FQNEAQ (reference sequence). The CDR3 covers 17 residues. The V and J ends lost 7 bases and 0 bases, in that order; junction bases with no gene match: 11. The CDR3 spells CASNRLAQLSSYNEQFF. In DNA form, the CDR3 reads TGTGCCAGCAACCGACTAGCGCAATTAAGCTCCTACAATGAGCAGTTCTTC.

This sequence joins TRBV6-5 and TRBJ1-1, with D perhaps matching TRBD1 (6 bases). Germline assignment: CDR1 MNHEY and CDR2 SVGAGI. V lost 0 bases and J 6 bases, leaving 14 bases between the germline ends. The CDR3 consists of 15 residues. The CDR3 is CASSYSVRGSAEAFF. CDR3 coding DNA: TGTGCCAGCAGTTACTCGGTCAGGGGATCCGCTGAAGCTTTCTTT.

This clone was seen more than once but under ten times. This chain joins TRBV28 and TRBJ2-2, with D unresolved. The germline V gene encodes CDR1 MDHEN and CDR2 SYDVKM. This CDR3 is 15 amino acids long. V shed 7 bases and J shed 7 bases, with 19 bases lying between them. DNA of the CDR3: TGTGCCAGCACCGGACGGAGCCGTTTCGGCGGGGAGCTGTTTTTT. This translates into CASTGRSRFGGELFF. The full variable domain, in which reference TRBV28 and TRBJ2-2 provide the parts outside the CDR3, is DVKVTQSSRYLVKRTGEKVFLECVQDMDHENMFWYRQDPGLGLRLIYFSYDVKMKEKGDIPEGYSVSREKKERFSLILESASTNQTSMYLCASTGRSRFGGELFFGEGSRLTVL.

This clone was recorded a few times. V is TRBV23-1 and J is TRBJ2-6, with 12 bases fitting TRBD2. TRBV23-1 is designated an ORF whose function remains uncertain. Trimming took 3 bases from V and 2 from J; bases not matched to a gene: 8. This CDR3 region has 19 residues. CDR3 DNA: TGCGCCAGCAGTCAGACTAGCGGGAGTCTCGGGGCTGGGGCCAACGTCCTGACTTTC. It encodes CASSQTSGSLGAGANVLTF.

The CDR3 sequence: CASSHRTSNRDRQETQYF. The CDR3 bases are TGCGCCAGCAGCCACCGAACCTCAAACCGGGACAGACAAGAGACCCAGTACTTC. The gene calls are TRBV4-3 and TRBJ2-5; 7 positions match TRBD1. With 3 bases clipped from V and 2 bases from J, the junction kept 15 bases outside the gene matches. This CDR3 region has 18 residues. Looked up from germline, CDR1 is LGHNA and CDR2 is YSLEER.

V gene TRBV7-9 combines with J gene TRBJ2-5, with 11 bases identical to TRBD2. Germline loops: CDR1 SEHNR, CDR2 FQNEAQ (reference sequence). V dropped 4 bases and J dropped 2; count of bases not matched to a gene: 6. This CDR3 has 16 amino acids. As DNA, the CDR3 is TGTGCCAGCAGCTCTACTAGCGGGGGCCCACAAGAGACCCAGTACTTC. Amino acids: CASSSTSGGPQETQYF.

V usage is TRBV29-1 and J usage is TRBJ2-3, with TRBD1 as a possible D gene (6 bases). Trimming took off 7 bases at V and 6 bases at J, with 17 bases between the two ends. This CDR3 spans 13 amino acids. The germline gives CDR1 SQVTM, CDR2 ANQGSEA. The CDR3 loop reads CSAQGSTADTQYF. The CDR3 nucleotides read TGCAGCGCACAGGGTTCTACGGCCGATACGCAGTATTTT.

This clone has more than one count but fewer than ten. The rearrangement joins TRBV6-5 to TRBJ1-5; 8 bases line up with TRBD1. With 5 bases clipped from V and 9 bases from J, the junction kept 9 bases outside the gene matches. Germline lookup yields CDR1 MNHEY and CDR2 SVGAGI. CDR3 size: 14 residues. The CDR3 nucleotides read TGTGCCAGCAGTGAACCGGACAGGGTTTGGCCCCAGCATTTT. Protein: CASSEPDRVWPQHF.

This clone came up a few times. J is TRBJ2-1 and V is TRBV18; TRBD2 aligns across 9 bases. CDR1 and CDR2 (germline): KGHSH, LQKENI. The CDR3 is 14 residues long. J lost 3 bases, V lost 6 bases, and 3 bases had no gene match. Here the CDR3 reads CASSGGRDYNEQFF. CDR3 coding DNA: TGTGCCAGCTCGGGCGGGAGGGACTACAATGAGCAGTTCTTC.

The rearrangement links TRBV9 to TRBJ1-1; D is ambiguous. CDR1 is SGDLS, CDR2 YYNGEE, per germline. The V gene lost 2 bases and the J gene lost 0 bases, with 8 bases spanning the gap. The CDR3 sequence is 14 residues long. CDR3 loop: CASSVGLMNTEAFF. DNA for the CDR3: TGTGCCAGCAGCGTTGGACTCATGAACACTGAAGCTTTCTTT. The full variable domain, with the rest looked up from reference TRBV9 and TRBJ1-1, is DSGVTQTPKHLITATGQRVTLRCSPRSGDLSVYWYQQSLDQGLQFLIQYYNGEERAKGNILERFSAQQFPDLHSELNLSSLELGDSALYFCASSVGLMNTEAFFGQGTRLTVV.

This chain connects TRBV29-1 to TRBJ2-3; TRBD2 agrees at 7 bases. The ends lost 4 bases at V and 3 bases at J; junction bases unmatched: 7. CDR3 length: 14 residues. Germline CDR1 and CDR2: SQVTM and ANQGSEA. CDR3: CSVAGGSPTDTQYF. The DNA for the CDR3 is TGCAGCGTTGCGGGCGGGAGTCCAACAGATACGCAGTATTTT.

This clone has only a few counts. This chain uses TRBV15 with TRBJ2-2, with 11 bases matching TRBD1. Unmatched junction bases numbered 3, after V lost 4 bases and J lost 5 bases. The CDR3 spans 15 residues. Germline CDR1 LNHNV, CDR2 YYDKDF (reference sequence). The CDR3 is CATSNGQGATGELFF. CDR3 nucleotide sequence: TGTGCCACCAGCAATGGACAGGGGGCGACCGGGGAGCTGTTTTTT.

This clone was found a few times. Other DNA sequences within the sample encode an identical CDR3. The CDR3 is CASSPGLGLYEQYF. The CDR3 nucleotides read TGTGCCAGCAGCCCGGGACTAGGCCTCTACGAGCAGTACTTC. The V and J genes are TRBV2 and TRBJ2-7; 8 bases are shared with TRBD2. J lost 3 bases, V lost 6 bases, and 7 bases had no gene match. In germline, CDR1 is SNHLY, CDR2 FYNNEI. The CDR3 covers 14 residues.

This sequence joins TRBV15 and TRBJ2-3, with D uncertain. Looked up from germline, CDR1 is LNHNV and CDR2 is YYDKDF (reference sequence). V was clipped by 6 bases and J by 1 base, with 11 bases between them. The CDR3 is 14 residues long. The CDR3 is CATSTMTGTDTQYF. In DNA, the CDR3 is TGTGCCACCAGTACGATGACCGGCACAGATACGCAGTATTTT.

The gene calls are TRBV7-3 and TRBJ1-5; a weak D match, TRBD1 (5 bases). V lost 7 bases and J lost 7, with 20 bases in between. CDR1 is SGHTA and CDR2 is FQGTGA in the germline V gene. This CDR3 is 15 amino acids long. The CDR3 region is CASNERGHLRQPQHF. In nucleotides, the CDR3 is TGTGCCAGCAACGAACGAGGACATCTAAGGCAGCCCCAGCATTTT.

This clone has only a few counts. The CDR3 sequence: CASSEMASGHTQYF. Here the CDR3 DNA reads TGTGCCAGCAGTGAAATGGCTAGCGGGCATACGCAGTATTTT. The genes are TRBV25-1 and TRBJ2-3; 8 nucleotides line up with TRBD2. CDR1 MGHDK and CDR2 SYGVNS come from the germline V gene. J was trimmed by 7 bases and V by 2 bases; bases with no gene match: 5. The CDR3 is made up of 14 amino acids.

This clone was found a few times. The CDR3 bases are TGTGCCAGCTCACCGGTGGGGGCTTCTAACTATGGCTACACCTTC. Protein: CASSPVGASNYGYTF. This chain uses TRBV18 with TRBJ1-2; maybe TRBD1 (6 bases). CDR3 length equals 15 residues. Trimming removed 3 bases at V and 0 bases at J, with 11 bases between. CDR1 KGHSH and CDR2 LQKENI come from the germline V gene.

V and J are TRBV21-1 and TRBJ2-7; the DNA was not compared with TRBD1, the D call given in the table. TRBV21-1 is assigned pseudogene status. CDR3 length: 14 amino acids. The DNA of the CDR3 is TGTGCCAGCAGCGGGCTAGGGGCTCACTACGAGCAGTACTTC. Translation: CASSGLGAHYEQYF.

This chain connects TRBV18 to TRBJ2-5; 9 positions agree with TRBD1. Germline V gene data show CDR1 as KGHSH and CDR2 as LQKENI. V shed 3 bases, J shed 5 bases, and the junction held 7 bases outside the gene matches. The CDR3 consists of 15 residues. CDR3 sequence: CASSPMDRGGETQYF. The CDR3 nucleotides are TGTGCCAGCTCACCCATGGACAGGGGTGGGGAGACCCAGTACTTC.

The rearrangement joins TRBV7-6 to TRBJ2-7; maybe TRBD1 (6 bases). CDR3 length: 14 amino acids. Trimming removed 5 bases from V and 2 bases from J, with 13 bases in between. CDR1 and CDR2 from the germline V gene are SGHVS and FNYEAQ. The CDR3 loop is CASSATGIPYEQYF. In DNA form, the CDR3 reads TGTGCCAGCAGCGCGACAGGTATCCCCTACGAGCAGTACTTC.

The rearrangement uses TRBV11-2 and TRBJ1-1; D might be TRBD1 (5 bases). Per germline, CDR1 SGHAT and CDR2 FQNNGV. The ends were cut back, 5 bases at V and 5 bases at J, with 21 bases in the middle. CDR3 length equals 16 residues. Here the CDR3 reads CASSPPRGFSETEAFF. In DNA form, the CDR3 reads TGTGCCAGCAGCCCTCCTCGGGGGTTCTCAGAAACTGAAGCTTTCTTT. The complete variable domain, with remaining parts taken from reference TRBV11-2 and TRBJ1-1, reads EAGVAQSPRYKIIEKRQSVAFWCNPISGHATLYWYQQILGQGPKLLIQFQNNGVVDDSQLPKDRFSAERLKGVDSTLKIQPAKLEDSAVYLCASSPPRGFSETEAFFGQGTRLTVV.

V is TRBV6-5 and J is TRBJ2-2; 7 positions agree with TRBD1. Germline-derived CDR1 and CDR2 are MNHEY and SVGAGI. After removal of 4 bases from V and 1 base from J, the junction contained 0 bases not matched to a gene. This CDR3 has 14 residues. The CDR3 bases are TGTGCCAGCAGTTCAGGGGGGAACACCGGGGAGCTGTTTTTT. This gives the protein CASSSGGNTGELFF.

The rearrangement uses TRBV2 and TRBJ2-1; the D gene could be TRBD1 or TRBD2 (6 bases each). V dropped 5 bases and J dropped 8 bases, with 16 bases sitting between them. The V gene's germline CDR1 is SNHLY and CDR2 FYNNEI. The CDR3 covers 14 residues. CDR3 in DNA: TGTGCCAGCAGTCGGGACACCAGGAGGGATGAGCAGTTCTTC. Its protein product is CASSRDTRRDEQFF. Complete variable domain (other parts from reference TRBV2 and TRBJ2-1): EPEVTQTPSHQVTQMGQEVILRCVPISNHLYFYWYRQILGQKVEFLVSFYNNEISEKSEIFDDQFSVERPDGSNFTLKIRSTKLEDSAMYFCASSRDTRRDEQFFGPGTRLTVL.

The J gene is TRBJ2-1, the V gene TRBV7-3; D remains ambiguous. The CDR3 contains 15 residues. V was cut by 1 base and J by 4 bases, with 11 bases left in between. CDR1 and CDR2 (germline): SGHTA, FQGTGA. The CDR3, as DNA: TGTGCCAGCAGCTTAAGGGCGACTTCGTACAATGAGCAGTTCTTC. It translates to CASSLRATSYNEQFF.